A selection of T cell receptor beta chains follows, all from one sample in a study of cytomegalovirus exposure and HLA in healthy donors. Produced via immunoSEQ multiplex PCR; TCRdb's table is partial and in-frame only. Here the sample spans roughly 130,000 clones, more than 70% being singletons. Sequencing was carried out using PBMCs. These receptors were obtained from a man aged 25-45 years in good health and CMV-seronegative. Both conserved end residues are part of each CDR3. Expanded clones get a size class; other rows say once, few or many, or leave the size out.

cdr3_aa	v_call	clone_size	j_call
CASSPLPVTEAFF	TRBV18	.	TRBJ1-1
CACTPPRGLWDTIYF	TRBV30	.	TRBJ1-3
CASSVTVPGEAFF	TRBV9	.	TRBJ1-1
CASSPVLSVHTF	TRBV7-2	.	TRBJ1-2
CASSLVTWRGSNTEAFF	TRBV7-9	.	TRBJ1-1
CASSRQVYNEQFF	TRBV6-1	.	TRBJ2-1
CASSSDWGSHNEQFF	TRBV4-2	.	TRBJ2-1
CASSPIDRGGSYEQYF	TRBV5-1	few	TRBJ2-7
CASSSVKRETDTQYF	TRBV11-2	.	TRBJ2-3
CAIRGTEGSDTQYF	TRBV10-3	.	TRBJ2-3